Listed below are T cell receptor beta chains from one sample, sequenced in a study of human T cells and chemical hapten exposure. TCRdb reprocessed the RACE reads via MiXCR and lists one record per CDR3 protein. The sample holds 85,000 to 95,000 distinct CDR3 sequences, 9.5% to 12% seen once. This material consisted of whole blood, taken in connection with sensitization to the hapten diphenylcyclopropenone (DPC). These receptors were obtained from a man in his forties with alopecia areata. Some clones in this sample may be carry-over from other donors' samples. Each CDR3 is given with its conserved first and last residue. Each record gives: CDR3 DNA, CDR3 protein, V gene, J gene, D gene, clone size. D genes are given only for firm matches. Clone sizes are given selectively: once, few, many, or a class where the clone is expanded.

TGTGCCAGGACTAGCGGGACCACAGATACGCAGTATTTT	CARTSGTTDTQYF	TRBV30	TRBJ2-3	TRBD2	NA
TGTGCCAGCAGTTTGCAAGATAATTCACCCCTCCACTTT	CASSLQDNSPLHF	TRBV12-3/TRBV12-4	TRBJ1-6	NA	NA
TGTGCCAGCAGTTACTCCCGGGACTCCGCTGCCCGGAACGAGCAGTACTTC	CASSYSRDSAARNEQYF	TRBV6-6	TRBJ2-7	NA	once
TGTGCCAGCAGCCCCCTCGACGGGGGAGGGCGGGAGCAGTACTTC	CASSPLDGGGREQYF	TRBV13	TRBJ2-7	TRBD2	few
TGTGCCAGCAGCTGGGGATCTACCTATGGCTACACCTTC	CASSWGSTYGYTF	TRBV7-8	TRBJ1-2	NA	many
TGTGCCAGCAGCCGAGCCGGGACTCCAATGTCAGATACGCAGTATTTT	CASSRAGTPMSDTQYF	TRBV9	TRBJ2-3	NA	NA
TGTGCCAGCAGCCAAGCAAGGGGGACGAATACGCAGTATTTT	CASSQARGTNTQYF	TRBV11-3	TRBJ2-3	NA	NA
TGTGCCAACCCCTTGACCGAGACAGGGATGACCAAAAACATTCAGTACTTC	CANPLTETGMTKNIQYF	TRBV7-2	TRBJ2-4	TRBD1	many
TGTGCCAGCAGCTTAATCGCGGGGCAACTCACAGATACGCAGTATTTT	CASSLIAGQLTDTQYF	TRBV7-2	TRBJ2-3	NA	few
TGTGCCAGCAGCCCGGGAATTACCTACGAGCAGTACTTC	CASSPGITYEQYF	TRBV27	TRBJ2-7	NA	few
TGTGCCAGCAGCGCGGTCCAGGGAGGAACTGAAGCTTTCTTT	CASSAVQGGTEAFF	TRBV7-3	TRBJ1-1	NA	few